The rows below give T cell receptor beta chains drawn from one sample of a study of vaccination effects on CD4 cells after COVID-19. Their target antigens are unknown. Sequenced by immunoSEQ multiplex PCR; TCRdb stores in-frame clones only, minus some. Among 20,000 or so clones listed, around 70% were seen once. The sequencing used CD4+ T cells from PBMCs cultured with SARS-CoV-2 spike peptides, collected before COVID-19 vaccination. The receptors derive from a human donor who had a prior SARS-CoV-2 infection. The CDR3 runs from the conserved cysteine through the conserved F or W.

V	J	CDR3
TRBV3-1/TRBV3-2	TRBJ1-1	CASSQLDEEAFF
TRBV6-2/TRBV6-3	TRBJ2-1	CASSYGGSYNEQFF
TRBV10-3	TRBJ2-3	CASARDRVFTDTQYF
TRBV18	TRBJ1-2	CASSQLTHGYTF
TRBV6-5	TRBJ2-7	CASSYRQGNEQYF
TRBV5-4	TRBJ1-1	CASSLVGRPSTEAFF
TRBV11-3	TRBJ1-2	CASSPILRGPVSDYGYTF
TRBV5-4	TRBJ2-3	CASSSRTSRADTQYF
TRBV20-1	TRBJ2-4	CSASRGRGKNIQYF
TRBV3-1/TRBV3-2	TRBJ2-5	CASSQTGMETQYF
TRBV6-2/TRBV6-3	TRBJ2-3	CASSTLAGGPTRVVSDTQYF
TRBV20-1	TRBJ2-7	CSAQGADEQYF
TRBV5-5	TRBJ2-1	CASSLLGTSGKGEQFF
TRBV5-1	TRBJ2-3	CASSLVGGGNTDTQYF